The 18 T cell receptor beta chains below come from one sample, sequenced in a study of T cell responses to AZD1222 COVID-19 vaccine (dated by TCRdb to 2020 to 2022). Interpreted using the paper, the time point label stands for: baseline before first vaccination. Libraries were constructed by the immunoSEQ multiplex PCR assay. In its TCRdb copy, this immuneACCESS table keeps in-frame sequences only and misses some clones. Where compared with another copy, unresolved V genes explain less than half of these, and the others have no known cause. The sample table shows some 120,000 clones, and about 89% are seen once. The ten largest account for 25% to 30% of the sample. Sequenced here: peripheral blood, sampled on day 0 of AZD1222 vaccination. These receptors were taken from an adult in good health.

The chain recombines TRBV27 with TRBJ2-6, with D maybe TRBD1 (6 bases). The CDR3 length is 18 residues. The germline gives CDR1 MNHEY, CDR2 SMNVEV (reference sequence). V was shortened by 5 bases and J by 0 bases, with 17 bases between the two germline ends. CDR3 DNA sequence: TGTGCCAGCAGTAGCACACAGGGTATAGTCTCTGGGGCCAACGTCCTGACTTTC. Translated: CASSSTQGIVSGANVLTF.

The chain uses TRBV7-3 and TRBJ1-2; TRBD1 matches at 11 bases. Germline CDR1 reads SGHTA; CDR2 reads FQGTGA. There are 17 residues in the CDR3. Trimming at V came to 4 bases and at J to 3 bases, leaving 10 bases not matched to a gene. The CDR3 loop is CASSSKGRGQGDYGYTF. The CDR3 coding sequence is TGTGCCAGCAGCTCAAAGGGGAGGGGACAGGGGGACTATGGCTACACCTTC.

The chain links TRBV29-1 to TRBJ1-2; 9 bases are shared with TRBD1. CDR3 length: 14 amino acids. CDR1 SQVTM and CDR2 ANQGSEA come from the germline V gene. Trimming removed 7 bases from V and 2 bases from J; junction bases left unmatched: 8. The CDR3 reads CSASPGTGNYGYTF. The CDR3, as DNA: TGCAGCGCTAGCCCCGGGACAGGGAACTATGGCTACACCTTC.

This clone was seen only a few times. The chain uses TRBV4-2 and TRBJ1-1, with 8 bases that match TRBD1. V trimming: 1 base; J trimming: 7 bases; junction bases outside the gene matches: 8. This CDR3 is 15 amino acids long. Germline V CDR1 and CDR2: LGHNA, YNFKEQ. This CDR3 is CASSQGGQGGVEAFF. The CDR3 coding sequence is TGTGCCAGCAGCCAAGGAGGACAGGGAGGCGTTGAAGCTTTCTTT.

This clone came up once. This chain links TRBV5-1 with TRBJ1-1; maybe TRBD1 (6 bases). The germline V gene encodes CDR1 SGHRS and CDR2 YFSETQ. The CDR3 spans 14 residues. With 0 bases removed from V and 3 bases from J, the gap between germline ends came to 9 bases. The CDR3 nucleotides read TGCGCCAGCAGCTTGGGTAGGGGGGACACTGAAGCTTTCTTT. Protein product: CASSLGRGDTEAFF. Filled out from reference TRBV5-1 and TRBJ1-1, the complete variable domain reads KAGVTQTPRYLIKTRGQQVTLSCSPISGHRSVSWYQQTPGQGLQFLFEYFSETQRNKGNFPGRFSGRQFSNSRSEMNVSTLELGDSALYLCASSLGRGDTEAFFGQGTRLTVV.

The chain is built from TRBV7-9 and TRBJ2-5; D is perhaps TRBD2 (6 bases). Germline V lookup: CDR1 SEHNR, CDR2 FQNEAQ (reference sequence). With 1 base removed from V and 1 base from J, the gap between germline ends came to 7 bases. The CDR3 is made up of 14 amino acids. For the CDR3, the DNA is TGTGCCAGCAGCTTAGGCGGGATCCAAGAGACCCAGTACTTC. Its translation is CASSLGGIQETQYF.

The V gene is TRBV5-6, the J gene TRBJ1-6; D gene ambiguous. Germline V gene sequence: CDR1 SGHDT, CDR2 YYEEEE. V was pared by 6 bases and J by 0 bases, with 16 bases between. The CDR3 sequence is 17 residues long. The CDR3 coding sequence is TGTGCCAGCAACCTACTTGGTGGGAGCTCCTATAATTCACCCCTCCACTTT. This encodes CASNLLGGSSYNSPLHF. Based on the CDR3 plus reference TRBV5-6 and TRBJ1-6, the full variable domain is DAGVTQSPTHLIKTRGQQVTLRCSPKSGHDTVSWYQQALGQGPQFIFQYYEEEERQRGNFPDRFSGHQFPNYSSELNVNALLLGDSALYLCASNLLGGSSYNSPLHFGNGTRLTVT.

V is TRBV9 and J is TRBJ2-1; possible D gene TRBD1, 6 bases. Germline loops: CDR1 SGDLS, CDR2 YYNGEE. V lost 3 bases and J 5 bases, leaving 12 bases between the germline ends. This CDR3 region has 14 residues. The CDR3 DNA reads TGTGCCAGCAGCGGGACAGCACAACACAATGAGCAGTTCTTC. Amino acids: CASSGTAQHNEQFF.

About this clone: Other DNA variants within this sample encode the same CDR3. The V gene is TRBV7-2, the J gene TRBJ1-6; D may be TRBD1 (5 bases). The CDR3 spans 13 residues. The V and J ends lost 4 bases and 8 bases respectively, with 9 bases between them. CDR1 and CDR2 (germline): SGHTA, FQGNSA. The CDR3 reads CASSSGGYSPLHF. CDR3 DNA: TGTGCCAGCAGCTCGGGGGGGTATTCACCCCTCCACTTT.

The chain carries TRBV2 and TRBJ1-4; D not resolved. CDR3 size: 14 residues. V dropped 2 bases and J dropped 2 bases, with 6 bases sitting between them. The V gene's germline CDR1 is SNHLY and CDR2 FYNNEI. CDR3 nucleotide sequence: TGTGCCAGCAGTGAAAAGTGGACTAATGAAAAACTGTTTTTT. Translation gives CASSEKWTNEKLFF.

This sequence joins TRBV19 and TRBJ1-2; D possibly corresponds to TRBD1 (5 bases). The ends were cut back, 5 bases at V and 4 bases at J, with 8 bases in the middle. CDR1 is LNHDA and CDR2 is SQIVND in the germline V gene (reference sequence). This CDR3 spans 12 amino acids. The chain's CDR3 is CASSGARYGYTF. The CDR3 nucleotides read TGTGCCAGTAGTGGGGCGCGCTATGGCTACACCTTC.

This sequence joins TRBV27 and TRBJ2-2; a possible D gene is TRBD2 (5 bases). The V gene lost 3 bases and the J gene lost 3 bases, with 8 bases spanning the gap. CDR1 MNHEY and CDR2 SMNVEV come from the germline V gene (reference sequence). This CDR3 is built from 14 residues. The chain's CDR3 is CASSFNGDTGELFF. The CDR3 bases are TGTGCCAGCAGTTTCAACGGGGACACCGGGGAGCTGTTTTTT.

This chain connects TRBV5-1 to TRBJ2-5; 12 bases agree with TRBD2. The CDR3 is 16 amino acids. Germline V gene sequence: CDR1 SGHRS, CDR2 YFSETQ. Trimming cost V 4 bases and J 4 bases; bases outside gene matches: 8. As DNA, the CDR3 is TGCGCCAGCAGCCCCCGGACTAGCGGGGTGGGAGAGACCCAGTACTTC. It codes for CASSPRTSGVGETQYF.

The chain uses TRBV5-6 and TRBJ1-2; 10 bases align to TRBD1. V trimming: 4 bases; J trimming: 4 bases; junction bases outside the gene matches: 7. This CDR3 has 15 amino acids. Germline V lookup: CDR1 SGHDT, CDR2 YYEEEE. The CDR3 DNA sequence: TGTGCCAGCAGCCGGGGACAGGGGCCCGCCTATGGCTACACCTTC. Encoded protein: CASSRGQGPAYGYTF.

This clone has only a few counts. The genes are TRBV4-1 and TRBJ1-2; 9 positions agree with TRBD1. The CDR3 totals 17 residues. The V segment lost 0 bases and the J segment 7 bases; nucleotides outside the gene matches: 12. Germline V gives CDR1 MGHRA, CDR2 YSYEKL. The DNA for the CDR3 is TGCGCCAGCAGCCAAGAAGTCTCGGACAGGGGCTCTCCTGGCTACACCTTC. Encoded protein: CASSQEVSDRGSPGYTF.

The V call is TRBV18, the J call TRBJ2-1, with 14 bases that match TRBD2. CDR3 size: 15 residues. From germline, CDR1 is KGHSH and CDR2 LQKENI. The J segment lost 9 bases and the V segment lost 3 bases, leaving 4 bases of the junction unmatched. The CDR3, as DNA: TGTGCCAGCTCACCGGGGACTAGCGGGAGCGGTGAGCAGTTCTTC. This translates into CASSPGTSGSGEQFF.

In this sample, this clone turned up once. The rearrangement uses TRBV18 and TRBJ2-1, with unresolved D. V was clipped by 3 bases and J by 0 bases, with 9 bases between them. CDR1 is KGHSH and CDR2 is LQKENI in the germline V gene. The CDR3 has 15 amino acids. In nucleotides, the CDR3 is TGTGCCAGCTCACCGGTACAAAGCTCCTACAATGAGCAGTTCTTC. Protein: CASSPVQSSYNEQFF.

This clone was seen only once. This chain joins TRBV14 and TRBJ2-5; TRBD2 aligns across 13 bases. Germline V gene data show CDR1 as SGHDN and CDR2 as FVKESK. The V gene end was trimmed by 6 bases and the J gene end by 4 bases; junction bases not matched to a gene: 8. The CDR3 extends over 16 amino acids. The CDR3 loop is CASSGPRLAGGETQYF. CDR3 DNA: TGTGCCAGCAGTGGCCCCAGACTAGCGGGAGGAGAGACCCAGTACTTC.